These T cell receptor beta chains were read from a single sample in a study of blood T cells in healthy people across ages. MiXCR was run by TCRdb on the 5' RACE reads, yielding one entry per CDR3 protein. The sample holds 1.5 million to 2 million distinct CDR3 sequences, around half seen once. The sequenced sample consisted of blood. The origin of the receptors is a woman between 35 and 50 years old in good health. The CDR3 runs from the conserved cysteine through the conserved F or W. D genes are given only for firm matches. Some rows have no size entry. The others give once, few or many, or a class for an expanded clone.

v_gene: TRBV5-1
d_gene: .
j_gene: TRBJ2-3
abundance: .
CDR3nt: TGCGCCAGCTGGGCGACAGATACGCAGTATTTT
CDR3aa: CASWATDTQYF

v_gene: TRBV24-1
d_gene: TRBD1
j_gene: TRBJ2-1
abundance: few
CDR3nt: TGTGCCACCGAGGGGGCTCCACTGTACAATGAGCAGTTCTTC
CDR3aa: CATEGAPLYNEQFF

v_gene: TRBV9
d_gene: TRBD1
j_gene: TRBJ1-4
abundance: .
CDR3nt: TGTGCCAGCAGCGTAGACCTCCGACAGGGAGCGGATGAAAAACTGTTTTTT
CDR3aa: CASSVDLRQGADEKLFF

v_gene: TRBV7-9
d_gene: TRBD1
j_gene: TRBJ2-6
abundance: few
CDR3nt: TGTGCCAGCAGCCCCGGACAGGGTTTTGGGGCCAACGTCCTGACTTTC
CDR3aa: CASSPGQGFGANVLTF

v_gene: TRBV29-1
d_gene: .
j_gene: TRBJ2-5
abundance: few
CDR3nt: TGCAGCGTTGAAGATCCTACGAGTGTAGAGACCCAGTACTTC
CDR3aa: CSVEDPTSVETQYF

v_gene: TRBV18
d_gene: TRBD1
j_gene: TRBJ1-6
abundance: .
CDR3nt: TGTGCCAGCTCACCGCTAGACTGGACAGGGGACTCACCCCTCCACTTT
CDR3aa: CASSPLDWTGDSPLHF

v_gene: TRBV7-3
d_gene: TRBD1
j_gene: TRBJ1-2
abundance: few
CDR3nt: TGTGCCAGCAGGGGGGGATCAGGGGGCTACGGCTATGGCTACACCTTC
CDR3aa: CASRGGSGGYGYGYTF

v_gene: TRBV12-3/TRBV12-4
d_gene: .
j_gene: TRBJ2-7
abundance: few
CDR3nt: TGTGCCAGCAGGTCCGGGCCTCTTAAAGAGCAGTACTTC
CDR3aa: CASRSGPLKEQYF

v_gene: TRBV2
d_gene: .
j_gene: TRBJ2-1
abundance: .
CDR3nt: TGTGCCAGCAGTGAAGGGGGGTTATCGCCGTTCTTC
CDR3aa: CASSEGGLSPFF

v_gene: TRBV20-1
d_gene: TRBD1
j_gene: TRBJ2-7
abundance: few
CDR3nt: TGCAGTGCTATTCGACAGGGGACCCCCTACGAGCAGTACTTC
CDR3aa: CSAIRQGTPYEQYF

v_gene: TRBV28
d_gene: TRBD1
j_gene: TRBJ2-7
abundance: .
CDR3nt: TGTGCTAGCAGGCAAGGGACAGCCTCCTACGAGCAGTACTTC
CDR3aa: CASRQGTASYEQYF

v_gene: TRBV6-5
d_gene: TRBD1
j_gene: TRBJ2-1
abundance: .
CDR3nt: TGTGCCAGCAGTTACTATCCGGGACAGGGGGCGAGCTCCTACAATGAGCAGTTCTTC
CDR3aa: CASSYYPGQGASSYNEQFF

v_gene: TRBV7-2
d_gene: TRBD1
j_gene: TRBJ2-7
abundance: few
CDR3nt: TGTGCCAGCAGCTTAGGAGGGACAGACGCCTCCATCTACGAGCAGTACTTC
CDR3aa: CASSLGGTDASIYEQYF

v_gene: TRBV27
d_gene: .
j_gene: TRBJ1-5
abundance: once
CDR3nt: TGTGCCAGCAGTTTTCGCCAAACATTCCCCGATCAGCCCCAGCATTTT
CDR3aa: CASSFRQTFPDQPQHF

v_gene: TRBV29-1
d_gene: TRBD1
j_gene: TRBJ2-7
abundance: .
CDR3nt: TGCAGCGTCCGACCGGGACAGGGGCAAAATGAGCAGTACTTC
CDR3aa: CSVRPGQGQNEQYF

v_gene: TRBV6-2/TRBV6-3
d_gene: .
j_gene: TRBJ1-2
abundance: .
CDR3nt: TGTGCCAGCAGTCTCGGGGTAGTCGGAAGGGGCTACACCTTC
CDR3aa: CASSLGVVGRGYTF

v_gene: TRBV7-2
d_gene: .
j_gene: TRBJ1-6
abundance: .
CDR3nt: TGTGCCAGCAGCCCGACGAGATCACCCCTCCACTTT
CDR3aa: CASSPTRSPLHF

v_gene: TRBV7-2
d_gene: .
j_gene: TRBJ1-1
abundance: .
CDR3nt: TGTGCCAGCAGCTTTCGGGGGGGGCTAAACACTGAAGCTTTCTTT
CDR3aa: CASSFRGGLNTEAFF

v_gene: TRBV20-1
d_gene: .
j_gene: TRBJ2-5
abundance: few
CDR3nt: TGCAGTGCTAGAGTCCTAGACCAAGAGACCCAGTACTTC
CDR3aa: CSARVLDQETQYF

v_gene: TRBV9
d_gene: .
j_gene: TRBJ2-7
abundance: .
CDR3nt: TGTGCCAGCAGCCCGCGTGAAGGAAATTTGGACGAGCAGTACTTC
CDR3aa: CASSPREGNLDEQYF

v_gene: TRBV7-8
d_gene: .
j_gene: TRBJ1-4
abundance: .
CDR3nt: TGTGCCAGCAGCCCAGGACTTATCGAAAAACTGTTTTTT
CDR3aa: CASSPGLIEKLFF

v_gene: TRBV25-1
d_gene: .
j_gene: TRBJ2-3
abundance: few
CDR3nt: TGTGCCAGCAGTGGGGGGTGGCTCACAGATACGCAGTATTTT
CDR3aa: CASSGGWLTDTQYF

v_gene: TRBV7-2
d_gene: TRBD2
j_gene: TRBJ2-3
abundance: .
CDR3nt: TGTGCCAGCAGGACTACTAGCGGGGTCACAGATACGCAGTATTTT
CDR3aa: CASRTTSGVTDTQYF

v_gene: TRBV16
d_gene: TRBD1
j_gene: TRBJ1-5
abundance: .
CDR3nt: TGTGCCAGCAGCCAATCGACAGGGTGGGGAAATCAGCCCCAGCATTTT
CDR3aa: CASSQSTGWGNQPQHF

v_gene: TRBV3-1
d_gene: .
j_gene: TRBJ2-7
abundance: .
CDR3nt: TGTGCCAGCAGCCAATCCGGGACGAGACTTTCCTACGAGCAGTACTTC
CDR3aa: CASSQSGTRLSYEQYF

v_gene: TRBV27
d_gene: .
j_gene: TRBJ2-6
abundance: .
CDR3nt: TGTGCCAGCAGTACAAAAAGGGTTCACTACTCTGGGGCCAACGTCCCGACTTTC
CDR3aa: CASSTKRVHYSGANVPTF

v_gene: TRBV20-1
d_gene: .
j_gene: TRBJ2-3
abundance: .
CDR3nt: TGCAGTGCCTTAGACACCACTAGCACAGATACGCAGTATTTT
CDR3aa: CSALDTTSTDTQYF

v_gene: TRBV10-3
d_gene: TRBD1
j_gene: TRBJ2-3
abundance: once
CDR3nt: TGTGCCATCAGGGTACAGGGGAGTACAGATACGCAGTATTTT
CDR3aa: CAIRVQGSTDTQYF

v_gene: TRBV9
d_gene: TRBD1
j_gene: TRBJ1-6
abundance: .
CDR3nt: TGTGCCAGCAGCGGAACCGGGACAGGGAGTTCACCCCTCCACTTT
CDR3aa: CASSGTGTGSSPLHF

v_gene: TRBV6-5
d_gene: .
j_gene: TRBJ1-1
abundance: .
CDR3nt: TGTGCCAGCAGGTTCGCACAGGGGAACACTGAAGCTTTCTTT
CDR3aa: CASRFAQGNTEAFF

v_gene: TRBV6-2/TRBV6-3
d_gene: .
j_gene: TRBJ2-7
abundance: .
CDR3nt: TGTGCCAGCAGTTACTTCGCCGAGCAGTACTTC
CDR3aa: CASSYFAEQYF

v_gene: TRBV29-1
d_gene: .
j_gene: TRBJ1-6
abundance: .
CDR3nt: TGCAGCAAGGCGGGCAACGAGGGTCCACCCCTCCACTTT
CDR3aa: CSKAGNEGPPLHF

v_gene: TRBV9
d_gene: .
j_gene: TRBJ2-1
abundance: .
CDR3nt: TGTGCCAGCAGCGTCGCAGGGGCTAGTCGCCATGAGCAGTTCTTC
CDR3aa: CASSVAGASRHEQFF

v_gene: TRBV28
d_gene: .
j_gene: TRBJ2-7
abundance: once
CDR3nt: TGTGCCAGCAGTTTAGACTCCTACCACGAGCAGTACTTC
CDR3aa: CASSLDSYHEQYF

v_gene: TRBV20-1
d_gene: TRBD1
j_gene: TRBJ1-2
abundance: .
CDR3nt: TGCAGTGCTAGAGATCGAGGGGGCTTCGACTATGGCTACACCTTC
CDR3aa: CSARDRGGFDYGYTF

v_gene: TRBV3-1
d_gene: TRBD2
j_gene: TRBJ2-3
abundance: .
CDR3nt: TGTGCCAGCGGCACTAGCGGGGTAGATACGCAGTATTTT
CDR3aa: CASGTSGVDTQYF

v_gene: TRBV2
d_gene: TRBD2
j_gene: TRBJ2-4
abundance: .
CDR3nt: TGTGCCAGCAGTGCAGCGGGGGGCCACTTAAACATTCAGTACTTC
CDR3aa: CASSAAGGHLNIQYF

v_gene: TRBV25-1
d_gene: .
j_gene: TRBJ2-3
abundance: few
CDR3nt: TGTGCCAGCAGTGAACAATCCGCAGTCACAGATACGCAGTATTTT
CDR3aa: CASSEQSAVTDTQYF

v_gene: TRBV6-6
d_gene: TRBD1
j_gene: TRBJ2-3
abundance: .
CDR3nt: TGTGCCAGCAGTTACCACCGGACAGGGAACACAGATACGCAGTATTTT
CDR3aa: CASSYHRTGNTDTQYF

v_gene: TRBV20-1
d_gene: .
j_gene: TRBJ1-1
abundance: .
CDR3nt: TGCAGTGCTCGGACCGGGGGGAGGAGCACTGAAGCTTTCTTT
CDR3aa: CSARTGGRSTEAFF

v_gene: TRBV27
d_gene: TRBD2
j_gene: TRBJ2-4
abundance: .
CDR3nt: TGTGCCAGCAGTTTCCTACCACTAGCGGGGAAAAACATTCAGTACTTC
CDR3aa: CASSFLPLAGKNIQYF

v_gene: TRBV4-1
d_gene: TRBD2
j_gene: TRBJ2-3
abundance: once
CDR3nt: TGCGCCAGCAGCTTGATTAGCGGGGGGATAGATACGCAGTATTTT
CDR3aa: CASSLISGGIDTQYF

v_gene: TRBV27
d_gene: .
j_gene: TRBJ2-6
abundance: few
CDR3nt: TGTGCCAGCAGTTTAGTTTGGGTCCCTGGGGCCAACGTCCTGACTTTC
CDR3aa: CASSLVWVPGANVLTF

v_gene: TRBV20-1
d_gene: .
j_gene: TRBJ2-7
abundance: few
CDR3nt: TGCAGTGCCGAGCCGGTTAGGTACGAGCAGTACTTC
CDR3aa: CSAEPVRYEQYF

v_gene: TRBV7-2
d_gene: .
j_gene: TRBJ2-5
abundance: few
CDR3nt: TGTGCCAGCAGCTTAGGGGCAGGGGAGGGGACCCAGTACTTC
CDR3aa: CASSLGAGEGTQYF

v_gene: TRBV4-3
d_gene: TRBD1
j_gene: TRBJ2-2
abundance: .
CDR3nt: TGCGCCAGCAGCCAAGAGGGACAGGGATACGGGGAGCTGTTTTTT
CDR3aa: CASSQEGQGYGELFF

v_gene: TRBV15
d_gene: TRBD1
j_gene: TRBJ2-6
abundance: few
CDR3nt: TGTGCCACCAGCAGGGACAGGGGATATACAGGGGCCAACGTCCTGACTTTC
CDR3aa: CATSRDRGYTGANVLTF

v_gene: TRBV7-2
d_gene: .
j_gene: TRBJ2-3
abundance: few
CDR3nt: TGTGCCAGCAGCCTCAACAGGGGAGGGACAGATACGCAGTATTTT
CDR3aa: CASSLNRGGTDTQYF